A selection of T cell receptor beta chains follows, all from one sample in a study of cytomegalovirus exposure and HLA in healthy donors. The method was immunoSEQ multiplex PCR; TCRdb's version includes in-frame clones alone and lacks a portion of them. The sample has 85,000 to 100,000 clones, 79% seen once; the top ten hold approximately 3.4%. Sequenced material: PBMCs. Receptors were obtained from a male donor in good health and CMV-seropositive. Each CDR3 is given with its conserved first and last residue. D genes are given only for firm matches. For some rows the clone size is stated as once, few or many, or as a class when expanded; others skip it.

v_gene	j_gene	d_gene	abundance	CDR3nt	CDR3aa
TRBV29-1	TRBJ2-7	.	once	TGCAGCGTCGAGGATATGGGTAGCGAGCAGTACTTC	CSVEDMGSEQYF
TRBV13	TRBJ1-2	TRBD1	.	TGTGCCAGCAGCTCGCCCGGGACAGAACAGACCTATGGCTACACCTTC	CASSSPGTEQTYGYTF
TRBV5-1	TRBJ2-5	.	.	TGCGCCAGCAGCCTGGGGGGGCTGGAGACCCAGTACTTC	CASSLGGLETQYF
TRBV4-2	TRBJ1-2	.	.	TGTGCCAGCAGCCAAGACTGGGGAGGGATTAACTATGGCTACACCTTC	CASSQDWGGINYGYTF
TRBV16	TRBJ1-3	.	.	TGTGCCAGCAGCCAATATCGTGTGGGCCTCTATGGAAACACCATATATTTT	CASSQYRVGLYGNTIYF
TRBV7-2	TRBJ1-5	.	.	TGTGCCAGCGGGGAGGGGGGCAATCAGCCCCAGCATTTT	CASGEGGNQPQHF
TRBV6-6	TRBJ1-3	.	few	TGTGCCAGCAGTTACGGGACATTCACCATATATTTT	CASSYGTFTIYF
TRBV29-1	TRBJ2-7	TRBD1	.	TGCAGCGTTGAAGATCTTAGGACAGGGGGCGAGCAGTACTTC	CSVEDLRTGGEQYF
TRBV4-3	TRBJ1-4	.	.	TGCGCCAGCAGCCAAGAATTGGTCAGGGTCGATGAAAAACTGTTTTTT	CASSQELVRVDEKLFF
TRBV7-7	TRBJ1-1	.	.	TGTGCTAGCAGTCTTCAGGAGAACACTGAAGCTTTCTTT	CASSLQENTEAFF
TRBV5-1	TRBJ1-3	.	.	TGCGCCAGCAGCCCCCGACAGAATTCTGGAAACACCATATATTTT	CASSPRQNSGNTIYF
TRBV30	TRBJ1-2	TRBD1	.	TGTGCCTGGAGCCAACAGGGGCTGGGGGGCTACACCTTC	CAWSQQGLGGYTF
TRBV9	TRBJ2-7	.	once	TGTGCCAGCAGCGCCCTTACCGGGGGATACGAGCAGTACTTC	CASSALTGGYEQYF
TRBV5-1	TRBJ1-5	.	.	TGCGCCAGCAGCCCCTCAGGCACTAATCAGCCCCAGCATTTT	CASSPSGTNQPQHF
TRBV27	TRBJ1-1	.	.	TGTGCCAGCAGTTTAACTGGGGGCAACGGATTGAACACTGAAGCTTTCTTT	CASSLTGGNGLNTEAFF
TRBV14	TRBJ2-3	TRBD2	.	TGTGCCAGCAGCCAAGATTGGACGCTAGCGGGGAGAGATACGCAGTATTTT	CASSQDWTLAGRDTQYF
TRBV7-8	TRBJ2-1	.	.	TGTGCCAGCAGCTTAATGAGGAGCTCCTACAATGAGCAGTTCTTC	CASSLMRSSYNEQFF
TRBV5-8	TRBJ1-2	.	.	TGTGCCAGCAGCTCGGCGGGGTGGGCCTATGGCTACACCTTC	CASSSAGWAYGYTF
TRBV6-1	TRBJ2-7	.	.	TGTGCCAGCAGTGAATTGGGGTCAATATCGGGGGAGCAGTACTTC	CASSELGSISGEQYF
TRBV2	TRBJ1-1	TRBD1	.	TGTGCCAGCATGCGAGGGGGCCTTACGAACACTGAAGCTTTCTTT	CASMRGGLTNTEAFF
TRBV4-2	TRBJ2-1	TRBD2	.	TGTGCCAGCAGCCACCCAGGGAGGGGCCCAAACAATGAGCAGTTCTTC	CASSHPGRGPNNEQFF
TRBV9	TRBJ2-1	.	.	TGTGCCAGCAGCGCGCCCCCGGCGGTAGCGGAAAGGAATGAGCAGTTCTTC	CASSAPPAVAERNEQFF
TRBV30	TRBJ2-7	.	.	TGTGCCTGGAATAAGAGCCCCTACGAGCAGTACTTC	CAWNKSPYEQYF
TRBV10-3	TRBJ1-5	TRBD1	few	TGTGCCATCAGTGAAGGACAGGGTGGCAATCAGCCCCAGCATTTT	CAISEGQGGNQPQHF
TRBV5-1	TRBJ1-2	.	.	TGCGCCAGCAGCTTGGCCGCTGGAGGGGCTAACTATGGCTACACCTTC	CASSLAAGGANYGYTF
TRBV19	TRBJ2-7	.	.	TGTGCCAGTAGTATTACCGGGGGAATAGTTCGGGAGCAGTACTTC	CASSITGGIVREQYF
TRBV7-9	TRBJ1-1	.	.	TGTGCCAGCAGCCCCCCGGGACACCCAATGAACACTGAAGCTTTCTTT	CASSPPGHPMNTEAFF
TRBV19	TRBJ1-5	.	.	TGTGCCAGTAGTATTAGGACAGCTAATCAGCCCCAGCATTTT	CASSIRTANQPQHF
TRBV5-6	TRBJ2-6	TRBD2	few	TGTGCCAGCACCCGTGCGCGGGGGGTATCTGGGGCCAACGTCCTGACTTTC	CASTRARGVSGANVLTF
TRBV6-1	TRBJ1-2	.	once	TGTGCCAGCAGCGAAGCTCCCTTCCATGGCTACACCTTC	CASSEAPFHGYTF
TRBV30	TRBJ1-2	TRBD1	.	TGTGCCTGGACCCTAGGACAGGGGGCAGGGTATGGCTACACCTTC	CAWTLGQGAGYGYTF
TRBV2	TRBJ2-5	TRBD2	.	TGTGCCAGCAGTGAAGAGGCGGGGGGAGGAGAGACCCAGTACTTC	CASSEEAGGGETQYF
TRBV7-7	TRBJ2-7	TRBD2	.	TGTGCTAGCAGCCCGGGGGGGGCTAGCGGGGGGCACGAGCAGTACTTC	CASSPGGASGGHEQYF
TRBV5-1	TRBJ2-7	TRBD1	.	TGCGCCAGCAGCCACGGGACAGCGAGTACCTACGAGCAGTACTTC	CASSHGTASTYEQYF
TRBV18	TRBJ2-3	.	.	TGTGCCAGCTCACCACTTTACACAGATACGCAGTATTTT	CASSPLYTDTQYF
TRBV5-1	TRBJ1-1	TRBD1	few	TGCGCCAGCAGCCCAGACACACAGGGGTCGGCCACTGAAGCTTTCTTT	CASSPDTQGSATEAFF
TRBV5-1	TRBJ1-5	TRBD1	.	TGCGCCAGCAGCTTGCAAGGGACAGGCAATCAGCCCCAGCATTTT	CASSLQGTGNQPQHF
TRBV2	TRBJ1-1	.	.	TGTGCCAGCAGTAGGGGCACTGAAGCTTTCTTT	CASSRGTEAFF
TRBV28	TRBJ1-1	TRBD1	.	TGTGCCAGCATCAACCGGGACAGCAACAATGAAGCTTTCTTT	CASINRDSNNEAFF
TRBV7-9	TRBJ1-6	.	.	TGTGCCAGCAGCTCCGGGGACACCTCAAATTCACCCCTCCACTTT	CASSSGDTSNSPLHF
TRBV18	TRBJ1-1	.	.	TGTGCCAGCTCACCACGGGGGCCTGAAGCTTTCTTT	CASSPRGPEAFF
TRBV15	TRBJ1-1	.	.	TGTGCCACCAGAGCAGCTTTCTTT	CATRAAFF
TRBV7-7	TRBJ2-7	TRBD1	.	TGTGCTAGCAGCCTCGGACAGGGCGACGAGCAGTACTTC	CASSLGQGDEQYF
TRBV27	TRBJ1-3	TRBD1	.	TGTGCCAGCAGTTTCGGGGACAGGGGGTATGGAAACACCATATATTTT	CASSFGDRGYGNTIYF
TRBV28	TRBJ1-2	TRBD1	.	TGTGCCAGCAGCCAGCTAGCAGGGGGGTATGGCTACACCTTC	CASSQLAGGYGYTF
TRBV2	TRBJ1-4	.	.	TGTGCCAGCGAACAGGGCCAAAATGAAAAACTGTTTTTT	CASEQGQNEKLFF
TRBV21-1	TRBJ1-1	.	few	TGTGCCAGCAGCAAAGAGGCAGGAGGAAACACTGAAGCTTTCTTT	CASSKEAGGNTEAFF
TRBV5-5	TRBJ2-1	.	.	TGTGCCAGCAGCCGCGGGGATTCTACCTACAATGAGCAGTTCTTC	CASSRGDSTYNEQFF